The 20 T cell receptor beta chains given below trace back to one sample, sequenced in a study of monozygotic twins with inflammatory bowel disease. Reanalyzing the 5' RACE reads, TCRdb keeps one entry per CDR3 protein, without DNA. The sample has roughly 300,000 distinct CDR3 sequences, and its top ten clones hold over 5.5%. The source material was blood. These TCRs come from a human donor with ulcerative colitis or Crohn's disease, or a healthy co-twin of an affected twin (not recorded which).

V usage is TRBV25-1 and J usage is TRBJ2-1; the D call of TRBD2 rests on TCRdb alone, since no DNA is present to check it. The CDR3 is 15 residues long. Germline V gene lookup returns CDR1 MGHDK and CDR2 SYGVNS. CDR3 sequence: CASSEWGGGVIEQFF.

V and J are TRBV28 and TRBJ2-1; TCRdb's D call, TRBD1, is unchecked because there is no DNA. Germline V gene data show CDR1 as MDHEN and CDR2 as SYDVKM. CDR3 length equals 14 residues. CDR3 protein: CASSLRDTYNEQFF.

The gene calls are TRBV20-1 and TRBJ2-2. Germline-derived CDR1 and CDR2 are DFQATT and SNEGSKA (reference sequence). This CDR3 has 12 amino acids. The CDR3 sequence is CSAVFYTGELFF.

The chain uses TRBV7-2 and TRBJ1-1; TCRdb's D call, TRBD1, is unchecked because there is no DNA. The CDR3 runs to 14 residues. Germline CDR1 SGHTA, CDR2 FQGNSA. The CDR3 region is CASSVDRTYPEAFF. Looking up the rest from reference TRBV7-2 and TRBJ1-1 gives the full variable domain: GAGVSQSPSNKVTEKGKDVELRCDPISGHTALYWYRQSLGQGLEFLIYFQGNSAPDKSGLPSDRFSAERTGGSVSTLTIQRTQQEDSAVYLCASSVDRTYPEAFFGQGTRLTVV.

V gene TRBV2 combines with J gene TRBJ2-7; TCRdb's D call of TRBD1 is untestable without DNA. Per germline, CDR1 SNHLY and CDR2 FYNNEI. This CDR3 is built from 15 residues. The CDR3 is CASSDLRDRPYEQYF.

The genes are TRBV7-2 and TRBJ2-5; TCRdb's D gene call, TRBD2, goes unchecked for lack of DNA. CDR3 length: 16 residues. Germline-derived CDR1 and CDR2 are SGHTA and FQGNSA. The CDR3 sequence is CASSPPGLAPQETQYF. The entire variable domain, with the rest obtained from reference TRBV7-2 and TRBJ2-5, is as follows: GAGVSQSPSNKVTEKGKDVELRCDPISGHTALYWYRQSLGQGLEFLIYFQGNSAPDKSGLPSDRFSAERTGGSVSTLTIQRTQQEDSAVYLCASSPPGLAPQETQYFGPGTRLLVL.

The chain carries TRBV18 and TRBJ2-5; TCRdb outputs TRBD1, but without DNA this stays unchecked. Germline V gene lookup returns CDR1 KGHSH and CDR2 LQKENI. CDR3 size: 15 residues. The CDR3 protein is CASSRGQLTQETQYF.

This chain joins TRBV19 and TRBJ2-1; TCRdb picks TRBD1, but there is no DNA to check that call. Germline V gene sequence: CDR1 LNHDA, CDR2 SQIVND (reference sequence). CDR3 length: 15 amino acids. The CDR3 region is CASSAANDRNNEQFF. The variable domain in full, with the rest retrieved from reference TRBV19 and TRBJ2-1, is DGGITQSPKYLFRKEGQNVTLSCEQNLNHDAMYWYRQDPGQGLRLIYYSQIVNDFQKGDIAEGYSVSREKKESFPLTVTSAQKNPTAFYLCASSAANDRNNEQFFGPGTRLTVL.

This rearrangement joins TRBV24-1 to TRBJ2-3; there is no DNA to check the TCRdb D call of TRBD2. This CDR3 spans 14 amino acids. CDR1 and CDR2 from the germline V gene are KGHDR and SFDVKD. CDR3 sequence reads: CATSDLTRWYAQYF.

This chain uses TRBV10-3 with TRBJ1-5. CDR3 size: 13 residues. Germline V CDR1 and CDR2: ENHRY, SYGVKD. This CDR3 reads CAISENSNQPQHF.

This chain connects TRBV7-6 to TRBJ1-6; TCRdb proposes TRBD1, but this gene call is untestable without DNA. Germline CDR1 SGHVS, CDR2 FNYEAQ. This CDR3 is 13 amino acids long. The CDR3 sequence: CASNTGFNSPLHF. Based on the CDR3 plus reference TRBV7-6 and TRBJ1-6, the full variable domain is GAGVSQSPRYKVTKRGQDVALRCDPISGHVSLYWYRQALGQGPEFLTYFNYEAQQDKSGLPNDRFSAERPEGSISTLTIQRTEQRDSAMYRCASNTGFNSPLHFGNGTRLTVT.

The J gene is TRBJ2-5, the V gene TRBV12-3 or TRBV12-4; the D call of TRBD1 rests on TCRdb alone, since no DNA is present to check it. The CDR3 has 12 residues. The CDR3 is CASRYWGQTQYF.

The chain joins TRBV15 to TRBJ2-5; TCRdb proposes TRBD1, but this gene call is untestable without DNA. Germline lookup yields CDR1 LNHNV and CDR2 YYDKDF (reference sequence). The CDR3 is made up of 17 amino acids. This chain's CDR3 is CATSKEPDRGYGETQYF.

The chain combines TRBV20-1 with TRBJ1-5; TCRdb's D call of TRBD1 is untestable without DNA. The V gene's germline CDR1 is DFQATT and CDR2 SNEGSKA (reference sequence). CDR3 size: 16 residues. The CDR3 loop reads CSAPFDSYQPNQPQHF.

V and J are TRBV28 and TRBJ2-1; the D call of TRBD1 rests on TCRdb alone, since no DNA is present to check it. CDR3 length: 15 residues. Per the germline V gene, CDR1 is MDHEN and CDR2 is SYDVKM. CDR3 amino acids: CASSSGGFKGNEQFF.

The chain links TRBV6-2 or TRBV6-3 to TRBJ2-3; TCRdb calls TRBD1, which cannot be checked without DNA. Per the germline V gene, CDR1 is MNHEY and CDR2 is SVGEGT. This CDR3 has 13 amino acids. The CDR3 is CASSYSSSPGPYF.

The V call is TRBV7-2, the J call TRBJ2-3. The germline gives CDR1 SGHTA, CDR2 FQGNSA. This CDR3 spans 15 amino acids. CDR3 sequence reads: CASSLADRRTDTQYF. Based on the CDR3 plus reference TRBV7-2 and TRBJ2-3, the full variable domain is GAGVSQSPSNKVTEKGKDVELRCDPISGHTALYWYRQSLGQGLEFLIYFQGNSAPDKSGLPSDRFSAERTGGSVSTLTIQRTQQEDSAVYLCASSLADRRTDTQYFGPGTRLTVL.

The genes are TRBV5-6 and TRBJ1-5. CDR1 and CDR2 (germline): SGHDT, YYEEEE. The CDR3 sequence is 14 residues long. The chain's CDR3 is CASSLVGSGQPQHF.

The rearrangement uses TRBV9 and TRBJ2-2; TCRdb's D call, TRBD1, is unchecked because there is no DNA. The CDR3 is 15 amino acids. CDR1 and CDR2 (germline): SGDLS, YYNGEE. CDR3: CASSPGTANTGKLFF.

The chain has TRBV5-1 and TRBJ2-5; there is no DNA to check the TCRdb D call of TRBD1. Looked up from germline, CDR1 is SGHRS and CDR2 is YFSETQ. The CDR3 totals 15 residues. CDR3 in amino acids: CASSPVAGRKETQYF.